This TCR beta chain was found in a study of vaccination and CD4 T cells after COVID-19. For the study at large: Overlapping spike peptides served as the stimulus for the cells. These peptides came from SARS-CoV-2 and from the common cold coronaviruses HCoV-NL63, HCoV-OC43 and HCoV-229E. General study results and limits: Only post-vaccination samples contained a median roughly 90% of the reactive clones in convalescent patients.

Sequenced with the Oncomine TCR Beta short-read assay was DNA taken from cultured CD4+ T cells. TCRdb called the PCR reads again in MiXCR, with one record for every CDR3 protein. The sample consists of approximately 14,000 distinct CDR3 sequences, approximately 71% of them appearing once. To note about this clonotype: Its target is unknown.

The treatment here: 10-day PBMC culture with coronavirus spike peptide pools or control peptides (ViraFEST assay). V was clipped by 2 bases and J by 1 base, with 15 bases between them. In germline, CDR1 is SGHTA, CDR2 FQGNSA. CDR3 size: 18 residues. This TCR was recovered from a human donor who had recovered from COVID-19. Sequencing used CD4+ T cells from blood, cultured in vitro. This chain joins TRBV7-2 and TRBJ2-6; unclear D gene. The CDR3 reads CASSLTAAQASGANVLTF. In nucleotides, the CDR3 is TGTGCCAGCAGCTTAACAGCTGCCCAGGCTTCTGGGGCCAACGTCCTGACTTTC.